A selection of T cell receptor beta chains follows, all from one sample in a study of cytomegalovirus exposure and HLA in healthy donors. Repertoires were generated with immunoSEQ multiplex PCR, while TCRdb's copy carries only in-frame clones and drops some. Of about 160,000 clones in the sample, 75% to 90% were seen once. Material: PBMCs. The receptors derive from a girl aged 2-9 years in good health and CMV-seropositive. Both conserved end residues are part of each CDR3.

v_gene	j_gene	len	CDR3aa
TRBV4-1	TRBJ1-6	15	CASSQAEGPRSPLHF
TRBV6-1	TRBJ2-2	15	CASSEASGSTGELFF
TRBV6-5	TRBJ1-6	14	CASSLQGAVSPLHF
TRBV29-1	TRBJ1-1	14	CSVGGGERNTEAFF
TRBV6-6	TRBJ1-1	15	CASSYGRDGDTEAFF
TRBV4-1	TRBJ1-2	15	CASSHVQGKDYGYTF
TRBV7-9	TRBJ2-3	16	CASSSRLAGVSDTQYF
TRBV18	TRBJ1-5	13	CASSAGTDQPQHF
TRBV4-1	TRBJ1-2	14	CASSRRDRLYGYTF
TRBV28	TRBJ1-5	13	CSAGLKSNQPQHF
TRBV30	TRBJ1-4	15	CAWSPRRVTNEKLFF
TRBV2	TRBJ2-4	14	CASSDSVAKNIQYF
TRBV18	TRBJ1-1	15	CASSRSTGENTEAFF
TRBV11-3	TRBJ2-3	15	CASSPSGGATDTQYF
TRBV25-1	TRBJ2-2	13	CASTAGGTGELFF
TRBV5-1	TRBJ2-1	15	CASRQLAGDRDEQFF
TRBV29-1	TRBJ1-2	12	CSVVRGDYDYTF
TRBV5-8	TRBJ2-5	16	CASSRGLQYNQETQYF
TRBV6-1	TRBJ2-5	14	CASSEGHYQETQYF
TRBV7-8	TRBJ1-2	13	CASSLEQNYGYTF
TRBV6-1	TRBJ1-1	16	CASSGRQTNLNTEAFF
TRBV5-8	TRBJ1-2	14	CASSFKGAGYGYTF
TRBV30	TRBJ2-5	14	CAWSVGTEGETQYF
TRBV19	TRBJ1-4	14	CASSRGSRNEKLFF
TRBV29-1	TRBJ1-1	13	CSTGPGGNTEAFF
TRBV5-8	TRBJ2-7	14	CASSLIGRSYEQYF
TRBV5-1	TRBJ2-3	15	CASSTSSGNTDTQYF
TRBV5-4	TRBJ2-5	16	CASSLDTSGSGETQYF
TRBV11-2	TRBJ2-7	17	CASSFLMGQGFLYEQYF
TRBV6-5	TRBJ1-5	15	CASSRTGTGNQPQHF
TRBV28	TRBJ1-2	13	CASSSHRGSGYTF
TRBV27	TRBJ2-3	12	CASSRPGDTQYF
TRBV7-9	TRBJ2-1	15	CASSSAGLAGNEQFF
TRBV14	TRBJ2-5	17	CASSQRTSGRGKETQYF
TRBV6-1	TRBJ2-3	14	CASSGQGLTDTQYF
TRBV5-1	TRBJ1-4	16	CASTPGGEAYNEKLFF
TRBV29-1	TRBJ1-5	13	CSMGGSGDQPQHF
TRBV4-1	TRBJ2-2	17	CASSQVIAGVVTGELFF
TRBV2	TRBJ1-1	13	CASTREGRTEAFF
TRBV6-1	TRBJ1-5	14	CASSGPGGVQPQHF
TRBV29-1	TRBJ2-1	15	CSVERFQGPPSEQFF
TRBV6-4	TRBJ2-3	14	CASSVGASTDTQYF
TRBV18	TRBJ2-1	15	CASSPEGQNLNEQFF
TRBV6-4	TRBJ2-3	13	CASSALGGDTQYF
TRBV5-1	TRBJ2-7	15	CASSLHLDSSYEQYF